The 28 T cell receptor beta chains reported below all come from one sample, sequenced in a study of blood T cell repertoires in COVID-19. Assay used: immunoSEQ multiplex PCR; TCRdb lists only in-frame clones, some missing. The sample holds about 100,000 clones, roughly 85% seen once. Sequences were obtained from peripheral blood. These receptors were collected from a man in his sixties or seventies with active or convalescent COVID-19.

The chain employs TRBV15 and TRBJ1-2, with D unresolved. Germline V lookup: CDR1 LNHNV, CDR2 YYDKDF (reference sequence). The length of the CDR3 is 14 residues. The germline V and J ends were trimmed by 7 bases and 7 bases, with 19 bases remaining between them. The DNA for the CDR3 is TGTGCCACCAAGAGTGGGGAGCAGGTGGGTGGCTACACCTTC. Protein: CATKSGEQVGGYTF.

The genes are TRBV24-1 and TRBJ1-1, with D possibly matching TRBD1 (6 bases). V lost 4 bases and J 5 bases, leaving 13 bases between the germline ends. Germline loops: CDR1 KGHDR, CDR2 SFDVKD. The CDR3 is 14 amino acids. The CDR3 region is CATSDSGRGTEAFF. CDR3 sequence (DNA): TGTGCCACCAGTGACTCCGGGAGGGGGACTGAAGCTTTCTTT.

This clone was counted between two and nine times. The chain employs TRBV5-8 and TRBJ1-1; D is uncertain. This CDR3 is built from 12 residues. The germline V gene encodes CDR1 SGHTS and CDR2 YDEGEE. With 3 bases removed from V and 3 bases from J, the gap between germline ends came to 6 bases. As DNA, the CDR3 is TGTGCCAGCAGCTCTCAGTACACTGAAGCTTTCTTT. Protein sequence: CASSSQYTEAFF.

This clone appeared a few times. The V call is TRBV6-2 or TRBV6-3, the J call TRBJ2-7, with 9 bases matching TRBD1. Germline CDR1 and CDR2: MNHEY and SVGEGT. This CDR3 region has 15 residues. J was trimmed by 9 bases and V by 0 bases; bases with no gene match: 9. The CDR3 reads CASSYSAGQGSGQYF. CDR3 nucleotides: TGTGCCAGCAGTTACTCGGCGGGACAGGGCAGTGGGCAGTACTTC.

V gene TRBV7-9 combines with J gene TRBJ1-1; 10 positions match TRBD1. The germline V gene encodes CDR1 SEHNR and CDR2 FQNEAQ (reference sequence). The CDR3 is 14 residues long. With 5 bases clipped from V and 6 bases from J, the junction kept 6 bases outside the gene matches. CDR3 in amino acids: CASSRDRGNAEAFF. The CDR3 nucleotides are TGTGCCAGCAGCCGGGACAGGGGTAATGCTGAAGCTTTCTTT.

The genes are TRBV2 and TRBJ2-1; 9 positions match TRBD1. This CDR3 comprises 14 residues. Germline lookup yields CDR1 SNHLY and CDR2 FYNNEI. V dropped 4 bases and J dropped 8; count of bases not matched to a gene: 6. The CDR3 spells CASSVRQGVDEQFF. CDR3 DNA: TGTGCCAGCAGTGTCAGACAGGGGGTCGATGAGCAGTTCTTC.

The chain uses TRBV7-9 and TRBJ1-2, with 7 positions matching TRBD1. This CDR3 is built from 14 residues. The V segment lost 5 bases and the J segment 4 bases; nucleotides outside the gene matches: 7. Germline-derived CDR1 and CDR2 are SEHNR and FQNEAQ (reference sequence). CDR3 amino acids: CASSADRPPYGYTF. The DNA of the CDR3 is TGTGCCAGCAGCGCGGACAGGCCACCCTATGGCTACACCTTC. Combining the CDR3 with reference TRBV7-9 and TRBJ1-2 gives the whole variable domain DTGVSQNPRHKITKRGQNVTFRCDPISEHNRLYWYRQTLGQGPEFLTYFQNEAQLEKSRLLSDRFSAERPKGSFSTLEIQRTEQGDSAMYLCASSADRPPYGYTFGSGTRLTVV.

This clone was seen more than once but under ten times. V is TRBV3-1 (or the pseudogene TRBV3-2) and J is TRBJ2-1; 12 bases line up with TRBD1. Trimming removed 4 bases from V and 7 bases from J; junction bases left unmatched: 5. The CDR3 consists of 15 residues. Germline V CDR1 and CDR2: LGHDT, YNNKEL (reference sequence). CDR3 sequence: CASSLGTGGWNEQFF. The CDR3 DNA reads as TGTGCCAGCAGCCTCGGGACAGGGGGCTGGAATGAGCAGTTCTTC.

The rearrangement links TRBV7-9 to TRBJ1-6, with D maybe TRBD1 (5 bases). CDR3 length: 13 amino acids. Germline assignment: CDR1 SEHNR and CDR2 FQNEAQ (reference sequence). Deletions cut 6 bases from V and 7 bases from J, with 10 bases between. The CDR3 region is CASRKRQNSPLHF. The CDR3, as DNA: TGTGCCAGCAGAAAGAGACAGAATTCACCCCTCCACTTT. Complete variable domain (other parts from reference TRBV7-9 and TRBJ1-6): DTGVSQNPRHKITKRGQNVTFRCDPISEHNRLYWYRQTLGQGPEFLTYFQNEAQLEKSRLLSDRFSAERPKGSFSTLEIQRTEQGDSAMYLCASRKRQNSPLHFGNGTRLTVT.

At least ten counts were recorded for this clone. CDR3 region: CASSASGWGPQETQYF. DNA of the CDR3: TGTGCCAGCAGCGCGTCCGGGTGGGGGCCGCAAGAGACCCAGTACTTC. This chain links TRBV9 with TRBJ2-5; D is possibly TRBD1 (6 bases). Trimming shortened V by 3 bases and J by 2 bases, and 17 bases separated the two germline ends. The germline V gene has CDR1 SGDLS and CDR2 YYNGEE. This CDR3 comprises 16 residues.

The chain recombines TRBV3-1 (or the pseudogene TRBV3-2) with TRBJ2-7, with 10 positions matching TRBD1. Germline loops: CDR1 LGHDT, CDR2 YNNKEL (reference sequence). This CDR3 comprises 17 residues. The V gene end was trimmed by 1 base and the J gene end by 6 bases; junction bases not matched to a gene: 12. For the CDR3, the DNA is TGTGCCAGCAGCCAAGTAGGTCGGACAGGGGGGTTCGTCGAGCAGTACTTC. Translation gives CASSQVGRTGGFVEQYF.

The V gene is TRBV12-3 or TRBV12-4, the J gene TRBJ1-1; no reliable D call. The CDR3 extends over 13 amino acids. V lost 7 bases and J lost 3, with 12 bases in between. CDR3 protein: CASNLLADTEAFF. In nucleotides, the CDR3 is TGTGCCAGCAATTTGTTGGCGGACACTGAAGCTTTCTTT.

The genes are TRBV18 and TRBJ1-2, with no clear D. The germline V gene has CDR1 KGHSH and CDR2 LQKENI. The V gene lost 4 bases and the J gene lost 4 bases, with 16 bases spanning the gap. This CDR3 region has 15 residues. CDR3 nucleotides: TGTGCCAGCTCACGATCCGGTGGAGGGAGCTATGGCTACACCTTC. Its protein product is CASSRSGGGSYGYTF.

This sequence joins TRBV18 and TRBJ1-5, with TRBD1 identical over 8 bases. The CDR3 is 14 amino acids. V was clipped by 4 bases and J by 7 bases; unmatched bases: 6. The germline gives CDR1 KGHSH, CDR2 LQKENI. This chain's CDR3 is CASSLDRGGQPQHF. CDR3 bases: TGTGCCAGCTCACTCGACAGGGGTGGCCAGCCCCAGCATTTT.

The rearrangement uses TRBV6-5 and TRBJ1-1; possibly TRBD1 for D (6 bases). CDR1 and CDR2 from the germline V gene are MNHEY and SVGAGI. V was shortened by 6 bases and J by 6 bases, with 17 bases between the two germline ends. The CDR3 extends over 14 amino acids. The CDR3 spells CASSWGGGGAEAFF. CDR3 sequence (DNA): TGTGCCAGCAGCTGGGGAGGGGGAGGGGCTGAAGCTTTCTTT.

This chain joins TRBV7-9 and TRBJ1-2, with TRBD1 matching over 9 bases. There are 14 residues in the CDR3. Trimming removed 1 base from V and 8 bases from J; junction bases left unmatched: 5. Per the germline V gene, CDR1 is SEHNR and CDR2 is FQNEAQ (reference sequence). Here the CDR3 DNA reads TGTGCCAGCAGCTTAGGGGGACAGGGTGCAGGCTACACCTTC. This gives the protein CASSLGGQGAGYTF.

The table lists this clone with a few counts. The CDR3 loop reads CASSPPSDEQFF. The CDR3, as DNA: TGTGCCAGCAGCCCCCCCAGCGATGAGCAGTTCTTC. V gene TRBV7-9 combines with J gene TRBJ2-1; D uncertain. CDR3 length: 12 residues. The V end was cut by 5 bases, the J end by 8 bases, with 10 bases between. The V gene's germline CDR1 is SEHNR and CDR2 FQNEAQ (reference sequence).

The CDR3, as DNA: TGTGCCAGCTCGCCGACCGGGACACGGGCGAACACTGAAGCTTTCTTT. As protein: CASSPTGTRANTEAFF. The chain has TRBV18 and TRBJ1-1, with a weak D call TRBD1 (6 bases). Trimming took off 6 bases at V and 1 base at J, with 18 bases between the two ends. Germline V gene lookup returns CDR1 KGHSH and CDR2 LQKENI. CDR3 length: 16 residues.

The V and J genes are TRBV30 and TRBJ1-3; D remains ambiguous. The length of the CDR3 is 14 residues. The V end was cut by 0 bases, the J end by 0 bases, with 6 bases between. Germline lookup yields CDR1 GTSNPN and CDR2 SVGIG (reference sequence). The CDR3 loop reads CAWSVVSSGNTIYF. CDR3 sequence (DNA): TGTGCCTGGAGTGTGGTCAGCTCTGGAAACACCATATATTTT.

V usage is TRBV28 and J usage is TRBJ2-2; 8 bases are a match to TRBD1. V trimming: 1 base; J trimming: 6 bases; junction bases outside the gene matches: 4. CDR3 length: 15 residues. Germline V gives CDR1 MDHEN, CDR2 SYDVKM. Here the CDR3 DNA reads TGTGCCAGCAGTTTATACAGGGGGTCGGCCGGGGAGCTGTTTTTT. Translating gives CASSLYRGSAGELFF.

This clone appeared a single time. J is TRBJ2-5 and V is TRBV10-3, with 7 positions matching TRBD1. Per germline, CDR1 ENHRY and CDR2 SYGVKD. V was pared by 6 bases and J by 2 bases, with 9 bases of the junction left unmatched. The CDR3 totals 15 residues. CDR3 nucleotides: TGTGCCATCAGCGGCCGGACAGGACAACAAGAGACCCAGTACTTC. It is translated as CAISGRTGQQETQYF.

This sequence joins TRBV18 and TRBJ2-7, with a tentative D call TRBD1 (5 bases). The germline gives CDR1 KGHSH, CDR2 LQKENI. Trimming removed 1 base from V and 0 bases from J, with 7 bases in between. CDR3 length equals 14 residues. CDR3 in DNA: TGTGCCAGCTCACCACAGGGGTACTCCTACGAGCAGTACTTC. This sequence encodes CASSPQGYSYEQYF.

The chain recombines TRBV11-2 with TRBJ2-4, with no clear D. The V gene's germline CDR1 is SGHAT and CDR2 FQNNGV. Trimming stripped 8 bases from V and 9 bases from J, with 11 bases between. The CDR3 covers 11 residues. Here the CDR3 reads CASHDGGIQYF. CDR3 sequence (DNA): TGTGCCAGCCACGACGGCGGCATTCAGTACTTC.

The chain has TRBV4-2 and TRBJ1-4, with D tentatively TRBD1 (6 bases). Trimming took 2 bases from V and 8 from J, leaving 18 bases between them. Germline CDR1 is LGHNA and CDR2 is YNFKEQ. There are 16 residues in the CDR3. CDR3 protein: CASSQPGGGVEEKLFF. The CDR3 bases are TGTGCCAGCAGCCAACCGGGAGGGGGGGTTGAAGAAAAACTGTTTTTT.

This clone was recorded only once. This chain uses TRBV4-3 with TRBJ1-2, with 9 bases identical to TRBD1. Germline V CDR1 and CDR2: LGHNA, YSLEER. J lost 4 bases, V lost 3 bases, and 6 bases had no gene match. The CDR3 is 15 amino acids. The CDR3 DNA sequence: TGCGCCAGCAGCCAGGAGGGACAGGGAGTCTATGGCTACACCTTC. It yields the protein CASSQEGQGVYGYTF.

The rearrangement links TRBV19 to TRBJ2-7; the D gene is possibly TRBD1 (6 bases). The CDR3 loop spans 14 amino acids. Germline V CDR1 and CDR2: LNHDA, SQIVND (reference sequence). Trimming removed 4 bases at V and 2 bases at J, with 12 bases between. The chain's CDR3 is CASSNPDRAYEQYF. The CDR3 DNA is TGTGCCAGTAGTAACCCGGACAGAGCCTACGAGCAGTACTTC.

This rearrangement joins TRBV11-2 to TRBJ1-5; D unclear. V dropped 1 base and J dropped 7 bases, with 14 bases sitting between them. CDR3 length: 15 amino acids. Germline CDR1 reads SGHAT; CDR2 reads FQNNGV. CDR3 DNA sequence: TGTGCCAGCAGCTTAGGGCAGGCCCCCAAGCAGCCCCAGCATTTT. Translation gives CASSLGQAPKQPQHF.

This chain links TRBV28 with TRBJ2-3; D not resolved. From germline, CDR1 is MDHEN and CDR2 SYDVKM. Trimming left V 5 bases short and J 2 bases short, with 5 bases between. The CDR3 spans 12 residues. The CDR3 sequence is CASSTTTDTQYF. The CDR3, as DNA: TGTGCCAGCAGTACTACCACAGATACGCAGTATTTT.